Each of the 24 T cell receptor beta chains below was sequenced from the same sample in a study of cytomegalovirus exposure and HLA in healthy donors. PCR primers comprised 60 Vbeta and 13 Jbeta primers. The assay was immunoSEQ multiplex PCR, and TCRdb's table has in-frame clones only and misses some. The sample lists 160,000 or so clones, roughly nine tenths seen once, with 0.85% in the top ten. The sequencing sample was made of PBMCs. Every receptor here comes from a woman in her thirties in good health and CMV-seronegative.

This clone was seen once. This chain uses TRBV27 with TRBJ2-3; D possibly corresponds to TRBD2 (5 bases). CDR1 and CDR2 from the germline V gene are MNHEY and SMNVEV (reference sequence). The CDR3 is 15 amino acids. V was cut by 1 base and J by 2 bases, with 10 bases left in between. The DNA of the CDR3 is TGTGCCAGCAGTTTATTCCCCGGGGTCACAGATACGCAGTATTTT. Its translation is CASSLFPGVTDTQYF.

The chain uses TRBV7-6 and TRBJ1-1, with TRBD1 matching over 8 bases. Looked up from germline, CDR1 is SGHVS and CDR2 is FNYEAQ. The CDR3 runs to 15 residues. The trim removed 4 bases at V and 1 base at J, leaving 5 bases unmatched. CDR3 DNA: TGTGCCAGCAGCTCGTCTGGACAGGGGAACACTGAAGCTTTCTTT. This encodes CASSSSGQGNTEAFF.

The chain joins TRBV28 to TRBJ1-1; 7 nucleotides agree with TRBD1. This CDR3 has 17 amino acids. In germline, CDR1 is MDHEN, CDR2 SYDVKM. Losses at the gene ends were 6 bases for V and 2 bases for J; bases not matched to a gene: 15. CDR3 sequence (DNA): TGTGCCAGCAGCCCAGGGGGGACAAGGGGAATAAACACTGAAGCTTTCTTT. Amino acid sequence: CASSPGGTRGINTEAFF.

V gene TRBV10-2 combines with J gene TRBJ1-2; D perhaps matches TRBD1 (6 bases). V gave up 0 bases and J gave up 2 bases, with 19 bases separating them. Germline CDR1 and CDR2: WSHSY and SAAADI. The CDR3 is 18 residues long. The CDR3 nucleotides are TGCGCCAGCAGTGAGTCGCCCCGGGACTACAGGGCCAACTATGGCTACACCTTC. Its translation: CASSESPRDYRANYGYTF.

This rearrangement joins TRBV7-9 to TRBJ1-3; D not resolved. This CDR3 region has 17 residues. Trimming left V 0 bases short and J 0 bases short, with 12 bases between. Germline V lookup: CDR1 SEHNR, CDR2 FQNEAQ (reference sequence). Here the CDR3 DNA reads TGTGCCAGCAGCTTAGCCCAACAGACGAGCTCTGGAAACACCATATATTTT. The encoded protein is CASSLAQQTSSGNTIYF. The full variable domain, its missing parts supplied by reference TRBV7-9 and TRBJ1-3, is DTGVSQNPRHKITKRGQNVTFRCDPISEHNRLYWYRQTLGQGPEFLTYFQNEAQLEKSRLLSDRFSAERPKGSFSTLEIQRTEQGDSAMYLCASSLAQQTSSGNTIYFGEGSWLTVV.

The rearrangement uses TRBV6-4 and TRBJ1-6, with unresolved D. CDR3 length: 15 amino acids. V dropped 5 bases and J dropped 5 bases, with 13 bases sitting between them. The germline V gene encodes CDR1 MRHNA and CDR2 SNTAGT. The CDR3 is CASSLEGENNSPLHF. The DNA for the CDR3 is TGTGCCAGCAGTCTTGAGGGCGAAAATAATTCACCCCTCCACTTT.

This chain links TRBV7-3 with TRBJ1-1, with D unclear. CDR3 length: 14 residues. The V gene's germline CDR1 is SGHTA and CDR2 FQGTGA. Between the trimmed V and J ends, which lost 1 base and 4 bases, there was a span of 10 bases. The CDR3, as DNA: TGTGCCAGCAGCTTAAAACGCTCGGTCACTGAAGCTTTCTTT. It encodes CASSLKRSVTEAFF.

This clone showed up just once. This chain links TRBV6-5 with TRBJ2-7; tentatively, D is TRBD1 (8 bases). Trimming took 5 bases from V and 3 from J, leaving 17 bases between them. CDR1 and CDR2 from the germline V gene are MNHEY and SVGAGI. CDR3 length: 15 amino acids. The CDR3 DNA follows: TGTGCCAGCAGTATCACTACAGGGGGGGGCTACGAGCAGTACTTC. This translates into CASSITTGGGYEQYF.

This CDR3 reads CASSTPGLDNNEQFF. DNA of the CDR3: TGTGCCAGCAGTACTCCGGGACTAGACAACAATGAGCAGTTCTTC. The rearrangement links TRBV6-5 to TRBJ2-1; 8 bases line up with TRBD2. Looked up from germline, CDR1 is MNHEY and CDR2 is SVGAGI. The CDR3 covers 15 residues. With V trimmed by 5 bases and J by 5 bases, 8 bases remained unmatched.

A remark on this clone: Other DNA variants within this sample encode the same CDR3. The chain combines TRBV19 with TRBJ2-7, with D unresolved. Trimming cost V 1 base and J 7 bases, with 5 bases left between them. Germline V gene sequence: CDR1 LNHDA, CDR2 SQIVND (reference sequence). The CDR3 length is 11 residues. The chain's CDR3 is CASSIGAEQYF. For the CDR3, the DNA is TGTGCCAGTAGTATAGGCGCAGAGCAGTACTTC.

The V and J genes are TRBV5-1 and TRBJ2-7; 12 nucleotides align to TRBD1. Per germline, CDR1 SGHRS and CDR2 YFSETQ. The CDR3 length is 21 residues. V was clipped by 4 bases and J by 2 bases; unmatched bases: 22. The CDR3: CASSQRPRDRGPAGLPYEQYF. CDR3 DNA: TGCGCCAGCAGCCAAAGACCCCGGGACAGGGGGCCGGCGGGCTTACCCTACGAGCAGTACTTC.

V gene TRBV25-1 combines with J gene TRBJ1-2; no definite D call. Germline-derived CDR1 and CDR2 are MGHDK and SYGVNS. V was clipped by 3 bases and J by 8 bases, with 10 bases between them. This CDR3 is built from 12 residues. The CDR3 is CASSDGLRGYTF. CDR3 coding DNA: TGTGCCAGCAGTGATGGCTTGCGGGGCTACACCTTC.

This chain links TRBV4-1 with TRBJ2-3, with a weak D call TRBD1 (5 bases). Per germline, CDR1 MGHRA and CDR2 YSYEKL. This CDR3 is built from 16 residues. Trimming took 1 base from V and 3 from J, leaving 14 bases between them. DNA of the CDR3: TGCGCCAGCAGCCAAGTCAGCGACAGAACTACAGATACGCAGTATTTT. Its translation: CASSQVSDRTTDTQYF.

The chain joins TRBV19 to TRBJ1-3; D is perhaps TRBD1 (6 bases). The CDR3 extends over 14 amino acids. CDR1 and CDR2 (germline): LNHDA, SQIVND (reference sequence). V was pared by 10 bases and J by 4 bases, with 17 bases between. The CDR3 loop reads CATARRTEGNTIYF. The CDR3 bases are TGTGCCACGGCGAGGCGGACAGAGGGAAACACCATATATTTT.

The chain is built from TRBV6-1 and TRBJ1-5; 11 bases are shared with TRBD1. CDR3 size: 19 residues. The germline V gene has CDR1 MNHNS and CDR2 SASEGT. The ends lost 0 bases at V and 3 bases at J; junction bases unmatched: 10. The DNA of the CDR3 is TGTGCCAGCAGTGAAGCCCCGCCAGGGACAGGGGGAATCAATCAGCCCCAGCATTTT. Translation gives CASSEAPPGTGGINQPQHF.

J is TRBJ2-3 and V is TRBV18; 7 nucleotides agree with TRBD1. J lost 2 bases, V lost 6 bases, and 5 bases had no gene match. Germline values: CDR1 KGHSH, CDR2 LQKENI. The length of the CDR3 is 14 residues. CDR3 residues: CASSAQGDTDTQYF. The CDR3 region has the DNA TGTGCCAGCTCGGCCCAGGGGGACACAGATACGCAGTATTTT.

The table lists this clone with a count of one. The rearrangement joins TRBV7-9 to TRBJ1-1, with 10 positions matching TRBD1. Trimming took 5 bases from V and 5 from J; bases not matched to a gene: 11. This CDR3 has 16 amino acids. Germline V lookup: CDR1 SEHNR, CDR2 FQNEAQ (reference sequence). CDR3: CASSRPGQGQWTEAFF. The CDR3 DNA sequence: TGTGCCAGCAGCCGCCCGGGACAGGGGCAGTGGACTGAAGCTTTCTTT.

The chain recombines TRBV5-5 with TRBJ2-5, with 9 bases matching TRBD1. The germline V gene encodes CDR1 SGHKS and CDR2 YYEKEE (reference sequence). Trimming took 4 bases from V and 5 from J; bases not matched to a gene: 9. This CDR3 has 15 residues. The CDR3 nucleotides read TGTGCCAGCAGCCACCTACAGGGGGCGCTGGAGACCCAGTACTTC. Translated, it gives CASSHLQGALETQYF.

The rearrangement links TRBV7-2 to TRBJ1-2; D ambiguous. Germline CDR1 SGHTA, CDR2 FQGNSA. The CDR3 spans 16 residues. Trimming took off 2 bases at V and 4 bases at J, with 17 bases between the two ends. CDR3 bases: TGTGCCAGCAGCTTATCAAGGTTCGAGGGAGGCTATGGCTACACCTTC. Translation gives CASSLSRFEGGYGYTF.

The rearrangement uses TRBV19 and TRBJ2-1, with 7 bases lining up with TRBD2. The V and J ends lost 1 base and 5 bases, in that order; junction bases with no gene match: 5. Germline CDR1 and CDR2: LNHDA and SQIVND (reference sequence). CDR3 size: 15 residues. DNA for the CDR3: TGTGCCAGTAGTATAGCAAGCGGGGCAAACAATGAGCAGTTCTTC. Protein: CASSIASGANNEQFF. The whole variable domain, filled in from reference TRBV19 and TRBJ2-1, reads DGGITQSPKYLFRKEGQNVTLSCEQNLNHDAMYWYRQDPGQGLRLIYYSQIVNDFQKGDIAEGYSVSREKKESFPLTVTSAQKNPTAFYLCASSIASGANNEQFFGPGTRLTVL.

This clone was seen just once. The chain employs TRBV18 and TRBJ1-2, with D uncertain. The CDR3 has 13 amino acids. Germline V gene sequence: CDR1 KGHSH, CDR2 LQKENI. V lost 6 bases and J lost 7, with 15 bases in between. The CDR3 bases are TGTGCCAGCTCGGAGGGCAGGAACCGTGGCTACACCTTC. As protein: CASSEGRNRGYTF.

The genes are TRBV11-2 and TRBJ1-4; the D is unclear. The length of the CDR3 is 15 residues. CDR1 is SGHAT and CDR2 is FQNNGV in the germline V gene. Trimming left V 5 bases short and J 0 bases short, with 10 bases between. The CDR3 nucleotides are TGTGCCAGCAGCCCAAACCGAGCAACTAATGAAAAACTGTTTTTT. Protein sequence: CASSPNRATNEKLFF.

The genes are TRBV5-1 and TRBJ2-7, with 8 bases that match TRBD1. Unmatched junction bases numbered 10, after V lost 5 bases and J lost 3 bases. Germline V CDR1 and CDR2: SGHRS, YFSETQ. CDR3 length equals 15 residues. The CDR3 sequence is CASRDGQGLHYEQYF. The CDR3, as DNA: TGCGCCAGCAGGGACGGACAGGGTCTACACTACGAGCAGTACTTC.

This clone is a singleton in its sample. J is TRBJ2-7 and V is TRBV10-3, with a weak D call TRBD2 (7 bases). CDR1 is ENHRY, CDR2 SYGVKD, per germline. This CDR3 has 15 amino acids. The V end lost 0 bases, the J end lost 6 bases, and 15 bases lay between the germline ends. The CDR3 DNA follows: TGTGCCATCAGTGAGTCTGGGGGGGCAGGGGTCGAGCAGTACTTC. It is translated as CAISESGGAGVEQYF.